This TCR beta chain stems from a study of shared clonotypes between healthy human individuals. Germline V gene data show CDR1 as MGHRA and CDR2 as YSYEKL. The CDR3 covers 15 residues. J was trimmed by 5 bases and V by 1 base; bases with no gene match: 5. The study, taken as a whole, reports: Generation probability values for non-shared clonotypes were lower than those for clonotypes shared by all four donors. Tissue TCR repertoires likely differ from these blood-only repertoires. Larger estimated richness was generally seen in naive subsets than in memory subsets.

With respect to this clone: The antigen is unknown.

Samples underwent the assay at deep level. Data came from immunoSEQ multiplex PCR; TCRdb stores just in-frame clones and leaves some out. The sample consists of about 580,000 clones, roughly 98% of them appearing once. The naive CD8 subset, CD45RO-negative cells positively selected for CCR7, excluded terminally differentiated effector memory CD45RA+ cells. This clonotype originated in a man aged 25 to 45 in good health. V and J are TRBV4-1 and TRBJ2-3; 8 bases align to TRBD1. Sequenced sample: naive CD8+ T cells sorted from blood. For the CDR3, the DNA is TGCGCCAGCAGCCAAGTCCAGGGGGCCGAAGATACGCAGTATTTT. Its protein product is CASSQVQGAEDTQYF.